One and the same sample provided the 19 T cell receptor beta chains below, sequenced in a study of T cells in Graves' hyperthyroidism and ophthalmopathy. Authors of the study amplified TCR beta CDR3 regions from RNA transcripts. The study used the HTBI primer set for a first-round RT-PCR of the TCR CDR3. TCRdb processed the multiplex PCR reads anew with MiXCR; each CDR3 protein has one entry. The top ten hold about 38% of the sample, which has about 380,000 distinct CDR3 sequences, roughly 20% seen once. Sequencing used blood. The receptor source for this set is a man between 18 and 35 years old with Graves' ophthalmopathy.

V and J are TRBV5-4 and TRBJ2-7, with 11 bases aligning to TRBD2. This CDR3 is built from 14 residues. Germline V gene lookup returns CDR1 SGHNT and CDR2 YYREEE (reference sequence). V trimming: 4 bases; J trimming: 5 bases; junction bases outside the gene matches: 5. DNA for the CDR3: TGTGCCAGCAGCGATACTAGCGGGGGTGACGAGCAGTACTTC. Translating it yields CASSDTSGGDEQYF.

This clonotype was counted at least ten times. V gene TRBV20-1 combines with J gene TRBJ1-2; D is undetermined. The CDR3 contains 14 residues. Germline V gene lookup returns CDR1 DFQATT and CDR2 SNEGSKA (reference sequence). V was shortened by 5 bases and J by 8 bases, with 21 bases between the two germline ends. The CDR3 region is CSAPPPDDYRGYTF. In nucleotides, the CDR3 is TGCAGTGCTCCCCCTCCGGACGACTATCGAGGCTACACCTTC.

This clonotype came up once. The chain has TRBV6-1 and TRBJ1-5; TRBD1 is a possible D gene (5 bases). Germline loops: CDR1 MNHNS, CDR2 SASEGT. V was shortened by 0 bases and J by 7 bases, with 13 bases between the two germline ends. The CDR3 loop spans 15 amino acids. The CDR3 sequence is CASSEARGGNQPQHF. The DNA for the CDR3 is TGTGCCAGCAGTGAAGCGCGGGGGGGGAACCAGCCCCAGCATTTT.

The CDR3 nucleotides are TGTGCCAGCAGTGCCTCGGGCCTGGACACTGAAGCTTTCTTT. This encodes CASSASGLDTEAFF. This rearrangement joins TRBV6-1 to TRBJ1-1; no firm D call. This CDR3 contains 14 residues. V was trimmed by 4 bases and J by 3 bases, leaving 12 bases between them. From germline, CDR1 is MNHNS and CDR2 SASEGT.

This clonotype was recorded at least ten times. This rearrangement joins TRBV6-1 to TRBJ2-7; no definite D call. Germline CDR1 MNHNS, CDR2 SASEGT. V was clipped by 0 bases and J by 3 bases, with 9 bases between them. The CDR3 extends over 14 amino acids. The CDR3 nucleotides are TGTGCCAGCAGTGAAGCGGGCCAGCTCTACGAGCAGTACTTC. As protein: CASSEAGQLYEQYF.

This clonotype came up a few times. The J gene is TRBJ1-5, the V gene TRBV10-3, with 7 bases fitting TRBD1. V was clipped by 10 bases and J by 5 bases; unmatched bases: 8. CDR1 is ENHRY and CDR2 is SYGVKD in the germline V gene. CDR3 length equals 13 residues. CDR3 nucleotide sequence: TGTGCCACCGCGACAGGGATCGATCAGCCCCAGCATTTT. This sequence encodes CATATGIDQPQHF.

The V gene is TRBV5-6, the J gene TRBJ1-5, with D perhaps matching TRBD1 (5 bases). Trimming left V 5 bases short and J 2 bases short, with 11 bases between. This CDR3 has 14 residues. Germline V gene sequence: CDR1 SGHDT, CDR2 YYEEEE. The CDR3 DNA is TGTGCCAGCAGTCAGGGTTTCGGCAATCAGCCCCAGCATTTT. Protein: CASSQGFGNQPQHF.

This chain links TRBV29-1 with TRBJ2-2; D not resolved. Per the germline V gene, CDR1 is SQVTM and CDR2 is ANQGSEA. The CDR3 sequence is 13 residues long. V lost 4 bases to trimming and J lost 4 bases, with 10 bases between them. The CDR3 bases are TGCAGCGTTGTTGGCCCTGGCACCGGGGAGCTGTTTTTT. Amino acids: CSVVGPGTGELFF.

At least ten counts were recorded for this clonotype. The CDR3 coding sequence is TGTGCTAGTGGTACCTTTTCAGGGCCAAACACTGAAGCTTTCTTT. The encoded protein is CASGTFSGPNTEAFF. The chain joins TRBV12-5 to TRBJ1-1; TRBD1 is a possible D gene (5 bases). The germline V and J ends were trimmed by 5 bases and 2 bases, with 15 bases remaining between them. The CDR3 spans 15 residues. CDR1 is LGHNT, CDR2 FRNRAP, per germline.

This clonotype was counted ten times or more. The chain combines TRBV5-4 with TRBJ1-6; 8 bases match TRBD1. CDR1 SGHNT and CDR2 YYREEE come from the germline V gene (reference sequence). The J segment lost 8 bases and the V segment lost 3 bases, leaving 7 bases of the junction unmatched. This CDR3 region has 15 residues. CDR3 DNA: TGTGCCAGCAGCTGGAGGCAGGGGGCTGATTCACCCCTCCACTTT. It encodes CASSWRQGADSPLHF.

The table lists this clonotype with a few counts. The rearrangement joins TRBV27 to TRBJ1-5; the D is unclear. Deletions cut 6 bases from V and 5 bases from J, with 11 bases between. The germline V gene encodes CDR1 MNHEY and CDR2 SMNVEV (reference sequence). The length of the CDR3 is 13 residues. The CDR3 loop reads CASSPWVDQPQHF. The DNA of the CDR3 is TGTGCCAGCAGCCCCTGGGTGGATCAGCCCCAGCATTTT.

Ten or more counts support this clonotype. The chain employs TRBV28 and TRBJ2-1; D not certain. Per the germline V gene, CDR1 is MDHEN and CDR2 is SYDVKM. The CDR3 is made up of 15 amino acids. Trimming took 8 bases from V and 5 from J, leaving 19 bases between them. CDR3 DNA: TGTGCCAGCCTCCCTCGTGGAGAACCAAACAATGAGCAGTTCTTC. Its protein is CASLPRGEPNNEQFF.

The V call is TRBV6-4, the J call TRBJ1-2; D is unresolved. Germline V CDR1 and CDR2: MRHNA, SNTAGT. Deletions cut 3 bases from V and 2 bases from J, with 13 bases between. CDR3 length: 15 residues. The CDR3 is CASSEAPDGNYGYTF. Written as DNA, the CDR3 is TGTGCCAGCAGTGAAGCCCCAGACGGGAACTATGGCTACACCTTC.

This rearrangement joins TRBV19 to TRBJ1-5, with D possibly being TRBD1 (5 bases). V was trimmed by 6 bases and J by 0 bases, leaving 15 bases between them. In germline, CDR1 is LNHDA, CDR2 SQIVND (reference sequence). This CDR3 is built from 16 residues. DNA for the CDR3: TGTGCCAGTAGCCTCCAGGGCGGAGATAGCAATCAGCCCCAGCATTTT. Encoded protein: CASSLQGGDSNQPQHF.

This clonotype was seen repeatedly, ten times or more. V is TRBV6-1 and J is TRBJ2-1; perhaps TRBD2 as D (5 bases). Trimming took off 2 bases at V and 0 bases at J, with 11 bases between the two ends. The germline gives CDR1 MNHNS, CDR2 SASEGT. This CDR3 comprises 16 residues. The CDR3 is CASSENDYFSYNEQFF. The CDR3 nucleotides read TGTGCCAGCAGTGAAAATGACTACTTCTCCTACAATGAGCAGTTCTTC.

This chain uses TRBV27 with TRBJ2-1, with a possible D match to TRBD2 (7 bases). The CDR3 is made up of 13 amino acids. Per germline, CDR1 MNHEY and CDR2 SMNVEV (reference sequence). V was clipped by 3 bases and J by 6 bases, with 9 bases between them. The CDR3 loop reads CASSFRGGNEQFF. The CDR3 DNA reads TGTGCCAGCAGTTTTAGGGGGGGCAATGAGCAGTTCTTC.

This clonotype was recorded many times. The chain links TRBV20-1 to TRBJ2-3; 7 nucleotides match TRBD2. The germline V gene has CDR1 DFQATT and CDR2 SNEGSKA (reference sequence). The CDR3 spans 13 residues. V lost 1 base, J lost 6 bases, and 4 bases stayed unmatched. The DNA of the CDR3 is TGCAGTGCTAGAGTAGCGGGCGGGGATACGCAGTATTTT. Its protein is CSARVAGGDTQYF.

The chain carries TRBV2 and TRBJ2-7, with D perhaps TRBD2 (5 bases). Germline V gene lookup returns CDR1 SNHLY and CDR2 FYNNEI. This CDR3 has 12 amino acids. V lost 7 bases and J lost 0, with 7 bases in between. Here the CDR3 reads CASTGDSYEQYF. CDR3 coding DNA: TGTGCCAGCACCGGGGACTCCTACGAGCAGTACTTC.

A few counts support this clonotype. V is TRBV12-5 and J is TRBJ1-2; perhaps TRBD1 as D (6 bases). V shed 0 bases and J shed 14 bases, with 22 bases lying between them. CDR1 and CDR2 from the germline V gene are LGHNT and FRNRAP. This CDR3 has 15 amino acids. The CDR3 sequence is CASGLVGTRNEDRTF. CDR3 DNA: TGTGCTAGTGGTTTGGTAGGGACACGGAATGAGGATCGAACCTTC.